Presented here are 14 T cell receptor beta chains from one specimen sequenced in a study of T cells expressing NK-cell markers. TCRdb reprocessed the 5' RACE reads and reports one entry per CDR3 protein, with no DNA. This repertoire comprises about 460,000 distinct CDR3 sequences; its ten largest clones make up 1.4% to 1.5%. Sequenced input: blood T cells: a sorted CD56 or NKG2C T cell subset, CD4+ or CD8+ T cells, or bulk PBMC T cells (not recorded which). Source of these receptors: a woman in her 50s in good health.

V is TRBV5-1 and J is TRBJ2-5. The CDR3 runs 12 residues. The germline V gene has CDR1 SGHRS and CDR2 YFSETQ. The CDR3 here is CASTADQETQYF. The full variable domain, in which reference TRBV5-1 and TRBJ2-5 provide the parts outside the CDR3, is KAGVTQTPRYLIKTRGQQVTLSCSPISGHRSVSWYQQTPGQGLQFLFEYFSETQRNKGNFPGRFSGRQFSNSRSEMNVSTLELGDSALYLCASTADQETQYFGPGTRLLVL.

The chain couples TRBV24-1 to TRBJ2-1; TCRdb's D call, TRBD2, is unchecked because there is no DNA. The CDR3 loop spans 20 amino acids. CDR1 and CDR2 (germline): KGHDR, SFDVKD. The CDR3: CATSDSSMSSGKSSYNEQFF.

The chain is built from TRBV2 and TRBJ1-5; the D gene TCRdb calls, TRBD1, cannot be checked with no DNA. There are 15 residues in the CDR3. The germline CDR1 and CDR2 sequences are SNHLY and FYNNEI. Here the CDR3 reads CASSRLYRESQPQHF.

This chain uses TRBV12-3 or TRBV12-4 with TRBJ1-2; TCRdb's D call, TRBD1, is unchecked because there is no DNA. The CDR3 is 14 amino acids. This CDR3 is CASSFRPGFDGYTF.

The gene calls are TRBV20-1 and TRBJ2-2; the TCRdb call, TRBD2, lacks DNA for checking. CDR1 is DFQATT, CDR2 SNEGSKA, per germline (reference sequence). The CDR3 length is 15 residues. CDR3 region: CSAGTSGSKSAELFF.

The chain recombines TRBV20-1 with TRBJ2-1; as DNA is missing, the TRBD1 call by TCRdb cannot be tested. Germline CDR1 and CDR2: DFQATT and SNEGSKA (reference sequence). This CDR3 is built from 14 residues. The CDR3 sequence: CSASGQGGTNEQFF.

The chain recombines TRBV12-3 or TRBV12-4 with TRBJ2-1; TCRdb's D call, TRBD1, is unchecked because there is no DNA. CDR3 length: 14 amino acids. The CDR3 here is CASRTTPGRNEQFF.

This sequence joins TRBV20-1 and TRBJ2-1; TCRdb proposes TRBD2, but this gene call is untestable without DNA. This CDR3 has 17 amino acids. Germline V gives CDR1 DFQATT, CDR2 SNEGSKA (reference sequence). The CDR3 here is CSARDSSAGGGYNEQFF.

The chain couples TRBV11-1 to TRBJ2-1; with no DNA, the TCRdb D assignment of TRBD1 cannot be verified. The germline gives CDR1 SGHAT, CDR2 FQDESV (reference sequence). The CDR3 has 15 residues. The CDR3: CASNSRRGPIGRQFF.

The V and J genes are TRBV3-1 and TRBJ2-3. The CDR3 runs to 14 residues. Looked up from germline, CDR1 is LGHDT and CDR2 is YNNKEL (reference sequence). CDR3 in amino acids: CASSFLTRTDTQYF.

The chain has TRBV5-1 and TRBJ2-6; checking the TCRdb D call of TRBD1 is not possible without DNA. The CDR3 is made up of 19 amino acids. The germline CDR1 and CDR2 sequences are SGHRS and YFSETQ. The CDR3 spells CASSLFAGQGFSGANVLTF.

The chain joins TRBV6-2 or TRBV6-3 to TRBJ2-1; the TCRdb D gene call, TRBD2, has no DNA to confirm it. CDR3 length equals 17 residues. Germline V gene lookup returns CDR1 MNHEY and CDR2 SVGEGT. The CDR3: CASSFFTPSGRVGEQFF.

The chain couples TRBV5-1 to TRBJ2-2; TCRdb's D call of TRBD1 is untestable without DNA. This CDR3 contains 16 residues. Per the germline V gene, CDR1 is SGHRS and CDR2 is YFSETQ. CDR3 sequence: CASRGGGPRITGELFF.

The chain is built from TRBV11-3 and TRBJ2-7. This CDR3 comprises 13 residues. Germline loops: CDR1 SGHNT, CDR2 YENEEA. This CDR3 reads CASSFFTSYEQYF.